Below, 14 T cell receptor beta chains from the same sample are listed, as sequenced in a study of type 1 regulatory T cells. Via MiXCR, TCRdb re-called the reads, giving one row per CDR3 protein. The data hold about 68,000 distinct CDR3 sequences, with about 69% observed a single time. The antigens for these receptors are not known. Sequencing was done on a sample of cultured T cells, either the whole culture or a sorted T cell fraction (not recorded which). Subset in this sample: Tr1-enriched cell product generated in vitro against host alloantigens. The receptors were sampled from a human donor in good health.

The chain uses TRBV20-1 and TRBJ2-7; no reliable D call. Germline values: CDR1 DFQATT, CDR2 SNEGSKA (reference sequence). With 0 bases removed from V and 4 bases from J, the gap between germline ends came to 7 bases. The CDR3 has 12 amino acids. The CDR3 sequence: CSARDPAYEQYF. The CDR3 nucleotides read TGCAGTGCTAGAGATCCGGCGTACGAGCAGTACTTC.

The CDR3 DNA is TGTGCCAGCTCACCGGGGGTTACTAATCAGCCCCAGCATTTT. The encoded protein is CASSPGVTNQPQHF. The rearrangement uses TRBV18 and TRBJ1-5; tentative D call: TRBD1 (5 bases). The germline V gene has CDR1 KGHSH and CDR2 LQKENI. Trimming pared 3 bases from V and 4 bases from J, leaving 10 bases between. The CDR3 spans 14 residues.

Here the CDR3 DNA reads TGCAGTGCTAGAGGCCATCTGGGGCGCTCTGGAAACACCATATATTTT. This sequence encodes CSARGHLGRSGNTIYF. The chain links TRBV20-1 to TRBJ1-3; maybe TRBD1 (5 bases). This CDR3 region has 16 residues. CDR1 and CDR2 from the germline V gene are DFQATT and SNEGSKA (reference sequence). Trimming removed 1 base at V and 0 bases at J, with 13 bases between.

The genes are TRBV7-2 and TRBJ2-3; D remains unclear. The CDR3 covers 15 residues. Germline V gene data show CDR1 as SGHTA and CDR2 as FQGNSA. V lost 5 bases and J lost 3, with 15 bases in between. CDR3 residues: CASSPTGLGTDTQYF. The CDR3, as DNA: TGTGCCAGCAGCCCGACGGGCCTAGGAACAGATACGCAGTATTTT.

CDR3 bases: TGTGCCACCAACAGGGGGACTCACAATGAGCAGTTCTTC. Protein: CATNRGTHNEQFF. The gene calls are TRBV27 and TRBJ2-1, with 8 positions matching TRBD1. The CDR3 is 13 amino acids. V lost 10 bases and J lost 5; bases outside the gene matches: 7. Looked up from germline, CDR1 is MNHEY and CDR2 is SMNVEV (reference sequence).

The table lists this clonotype with a count of one. The rearrangement uses TRBV12-3 or TRBV12-4 and TRBJ2-3; D gene ambiguous. This CDR3 spans 15 amino acids. Deletions cut 2 bases from V and 2 bases from J, with 11 bases between. CDR3: CASSLSLGYTDTQYF. CDR3 sequence (DNA): TGTGCCAGCAGTTTATCTCTGGGATACACAGATACGCAGTATTTT.

V is TRBV5-1 and J is TRBJ2-3; D ambiguous. The CDR3 spans 13 residues. The V and J ends lost 1 base and 4 bases respectively, with 7 bases between them. CDR1 is SGHRS and CDR2 is YFSETQ in the germline V gene. The CDR3, as DNA: TGCGCCAGCAGCTTGCTTGCGCCAGATACGCAGTATTTT. Residues: CASSLLAPDTQYF.

The chain joins TRBV5-1 to TRBJ2-1, with TRBD1 as a possible D gene (5 bases). This CDR3 spans 16 amino acids. Germline V gene sequence: CDR1 SGHRS, CDR2 YFSETQ. V was trimmed by 0 bases and J by 5 bases, leaving 15 bases between them. CDR3 residues: CASSLEGQVLDNEQFF. The CDR3 DNA is TGCGCCAGCAGCTTGGAGGGGCAGGTCCTCGACAATGAGCAGTTCTTC.

The V call is TRBV20-1, the J call TRBJ1-1; D is uncertain. The V gene lost 5 bases and the J gene lost 0 bases, with 16 bases spanning the gap. CDR3 length: 15 residues. Germline V gene data show CDR1 as DFQATT and CDR2 as SNEGSKA (reference sequence). The CDR3 here is CSAPLPGRMNTEAFF. In DNA form, the CDR3 reads TGCAGTGCTCCTCTACCGGGAAGAATGAACACTGAAGCTTTCTTT.

This clonotype was seen repeatedly, ten times or more. The rearrangement joins TRBV7-2 to TRBJ2-3; D possibly corresponds to TRBD1 (6 bases). The CDR3 is 15 residues long. Germline V gives CDR1 SGHTA, CDR2 FQGNSA. V gave up 1 base and J gave up 1 base, with 9 bases separating them. As DNA, the CDR3 is TGTGCCAGCAGCTTAGGGGGACAAGGCACAGATACGCAGTATTTT. Translation gives CASSLGGQGTDTQYF. The whole variable domain, remainder taken from reference TRBV7-2 and TRBJ2-3, is GAGVSQSPSNKVTEKGKDVELRCDPISGHTALYWYRQSLGQGLEFLIYFQGNSAPDKSGLPSDRFSAERTGGSVSTLTIQRTQQEDSAVYLCASSLGGQGTDTQYFGPGTRLTVL.

This chain uses TRBV4-1 with TRBJ2-7; D unclear. CDR3 length equals 13 residues. CDR1 and CDR2 from the germline V gene are MGHRA and YSYEKL. V was shortened by 5 bases and J by 6 bases, with 14 bases between the two germline ends. This CDR3 is CASSFLALGEQYF. In nucleotides, the CDR3 is TGCGCCAGCAGCTTCTTGGCTCTTGGCGAGCAGTACTTC.

The V call is TRBV5-6, the J call TRBJ2-1; 9 bases agree with TRBD2. The CDR3 has 15 amino acids. Per germline, CDR1 SGHDT and CDR2 YYEEEE. Germline trimming cut 6 bases from V and 8 bases from J; bases unmatched to any gene: 12. The CDR3 region is CASTLMAGGRDEQFF. CDR3 coding DNA: TGTGCCAGCACCCTAATGGCGGGGGGGAGGGATGAGCAGTTCTTC.

The chain uses TRBV12-3 or TRBV12-4 and TRBJ2-1; D possibly corresponds to TRBD1 (6 bases). There are 16 residues in the CDR3. V gave up 10 bases and J gave up 2 bases, with 21 bases separating them. Written as DNA, the CDR3 is TGTGCCAACAGCCGAAGACAGGAAGGTGCCTACAATGAGCAGTTCTTC. Translating gives CANSRRQEGAYNEQFF.

This sequence joins TRBV20-1 and TRBJ1-1; no definite D call. Trimming pared 5 bases from V and 0 bases from J, leaving 10 bases between. Germline V CDR1 and CDR2: DFQATT, SNEGSKA (reference sequence). The CDR3 spans 13 residues. As DNA, the CDR3 is TGCAGTGCTTGGGAATCTATGAACACTGAAGCTTTCTTT. Amino acid sequence: CSAWESMNTEAFF.